Presented here are 9 T cell receptor beta chains from one specimen sequenced in a study of T cells in Graves' hyperthyroidism and ophthalmopathy. TCR beta CDR3 regions were amplified from RNA transcripts. Initially, a first-round RT-PCR of the TCR CDR3 employed the HTBI primer set. TCRdb reprocessed the multiplex PCR reads via MiXCR and lists one record per CDR3 protein. The sample includes more than 300,000 distinct CDR3 sequences, about 18% seen only once; the top ten take around a third. Sequencing was done on a sample of blood. The receptor set was obtained from a woman in her twenties or thirties with Graves' hyperthyroidism that later progressed to Graves' ophthalmopathy.

This clonotype was detected many times. The V call is TRBV11-2, the J call TRBJ2-1; D may be TRBD1 or TRBD2 (6 bases each). The germline gives CDR1 SGHAT, CDR2 FQNNGV. Trimming shortened V by 5 bases and J by 3 bases, and 17 bases separated the two germline ends. The CDR3 is 16 residues long. The CDR3 spells CASSPPGGPGYNEQFF. As DNA, the CDR3 is TGTGCCAGCAGCCCGCCCGGGGGCCCTGGCTACAATGAGCAGTTCTTC.

This clonotype was counted ten times or more. The gene calls are TRBV28 and TRBJ1-1; TRBD1 is a possible D gene (5 bases). The CDR3 has 11 amino acids. The V and J ends lost 3 bases and 10 bases respectively, with 9 bases between them. The germline V gene encodes CDR1 MDHEN and CDR2 SYDVKM. Here the CDR3 DNA reads TGTGCCAGCAGTTTCAGCGGGGGAGCTTTCTTT. Translation gives CASSFSGGAFF.

This clonotype was found many times. This chain connects TRBV19 to TRBJ2-5; 14 bases fit TRBD2. CDR3 length equals 18 residues. With V trimmed by 3 bases and J by 5 bases, 11 bases remained unmatched. The germline V gene encodes CDR1 LNHDA and CDR2 SQIVND (reference sequence). DNA for the CDR3: TGTGCCAGTAGTATTGGACTAGCGGGGGGCCGCCGCGGCGAGACCCAGTACTTC. Translated, it gives CASSIGLAGGRRGETQYF.

The sample holds many counts of this clonotype. The chain couples TRBV6-1 to TRBJ1-1, with TRBD1 matching 7 bases. V lost 4 bases to trimming and J lost 3 bases; unmatched junction nucleotides: 8. CDR1 and CDR2 from the germline V gene are MNHNS and SASEGT. The CDR3 has 15 amino acids. The CDR3 spells CASSVGTAVDTEAFF. The CDR3 bases are TGTGCCAGCAGTGTTGGGACAGCTGTGGACACTGAAGCTTTCTTT.

Ten or more counts support this clonotype. This chain uses TRBV28 with TRBJ1-3, with D unresolved. The CDR3 consists of 14 residues. Germline V lookup: CDR1 MDHEN, CDR2 SYDVKM. Trimming took 8 bases from V and 0 from J, leaving 11 bases between them. The DNA for the CDR3 is TGTGCCAGCGGGGTTGGGAACTCTGGAAACACCATATATTTT. Its protein is CASGVGNSGNTIYF. Based on the CDR3 plus reference TRBV28 and TRBJ1-3, the full variable domain is DVKVTQSSRYLVKRTGEKVFLECVQDMDHENMFWYRQDPGLGLRLIYFSYDVKMKEKGDIPEGYSVSREKKERFSLILESASTNQTSMYLCASGVGNSGNTIYFGEGSWLTVV.

This clonotype was picked up many times. The V call is TRBV28, the J call TRBJ2-1; 8 positions agree with TRBD2. The CDR3 has 16 amino acids. CDR1 is MDHEN and CDR2 is SYDVKM in the germline V gene. With V trimmed by 1 base and J by 4 bases, 6 bases remained unmatched. Here the CDR3 reads CASSLSGLAPYNEQFF. As DNA, the CDR3 is TGTGCCAGCAGTTTATCCGGACTAGCCCCTTACAATGAGCAGTTCTTC.

The genes are TRBV3-1 and TRBJ2-7; D not resolved. V lost 1 base and J lost 5, with 9 bases in between. Germline V lookup: CDR1 LGHDT, CDR2 YNNKEL (reference sequence). This CDR3 has 13 amino acids. In DNA, the CDR3 is TGTGCCAGCAGCCAAGCCTATCTTCACGAGCAGTACTTC. Encoded protein: CASSQAYLHEQYF.

This clonotype has ten or more counts. V and J are TRBV27 and TRBJ1-6; D unresolved. Germline V gives CDR1 MNHEY, CDR2 SMNVEV (reference sequence). The CDR3 consists of 12 residues. The germline V and J ends were trimmed by 4 bases and 8 bases, with 6 bases remaining between them. The CDR3 coding sequence is TGTGCCAGCAGTTCCAGCTATTCACCCCTCCACTTT. This sequence encodes CASSSSYSPLHF.

This clonotype was seen at least ten times. The gene calls are TRBV15 and TRBJ2-5, with 9 positions matching TRBD1. CDR1 is LNHNV and CDR2 is YYDKDF in the germline V gene (reference sequence). After removal of 0 bases from V and 3 bases from J, the junction contained 8 bases not matched to a gene. This CDR3 has 17 residues. The CDR3 bases are TGTGCCACCAGCAGAGAGGCGACAGGGGGATTGGAAGAGACCCAGTACTTC. This encodes CATSREATGGLEETQYF. Combining the CDR3 with reference TRBV15 and TRBJ2-5 gives the whole variable domain DAMVIQNPRYQVTQFGKPVTLSCSQTLNHNVMYWYQQKSSQAPKLLFHYYDKDFNNEADTPDNFQSRRPNTSFCFLDIRSPGLGDTAMYLCATSREATGGLEETQYFGPGTRLLVL.